What follows are 2 T cell receptor beta chains derived from one specimen sequenced in a study of human T cells and chemical hapten exposure. TCRdb passed the RACE reads through MiXCR, listing each CDR3 protein once. The sample includes some 65,000 distinct CDR3 sequences, about 6% of them seen just once. Time point here: healthy volunteer bleed at 6 weeks. Unfractionated whole blood was the source from which total RNA was extracted. The sequenced sample was whole blood. All receptors come from a female donor in good health. Some clones in this sample may be carry-over from other donors' samples.

The table lists this clonotype with a few counts. V is TRBV6-1 and J is TRBJ2-7; 11 nucleotides line up with TRBD1. J lost 4 bases, V lost 4 bases, and 9 bases had no gene match. The CDR3 sequence is 16 residues long. Germline CDR1 MNHNS, CDR2 SASEGT. Written as DNA, the CDR3 is TGTGCCAGCAGTGTCCGGACAGGGGGCATCTCATACGAGCAGTACTTC. It yields the protein CASSVRTGGISYEQYF.

Many counts were recorded for this clonotype. The chain employs TRBV3-1 and TRBJ1-3, with 7 bases that match TRBD1. CDR1 is LGHDT, CDR2 YNNKEL, per germline (reference sequence). Losses at the gene ends were 6 bases for V and 2 bases for J; bases not matched to a gene: 4. This CDR3 has 14 amino acids. In nucleotides, the CDR3 is TGTGCCAGCAGACCACAGGGGACTGGAAACACCATATATTTT. The encoded protein is CASRPQGTGNTIYF.